The next 32 T cell receptor beta chains were all read from a single sample in a study of tumor and adjacent non-tumor tissue in lung cancer. The library came from three nested PCR rounds adapted from ARM-PCR protocols. MiXCR, applied by TCRdb to the multiplex PCR reads, yields one record per CDR3 protein. The sample consists of some 100,000 distinct CDR3 sequences, 60% to 80% of them appearing once. RNA was extracted from bulk tissue without any cell sorting. Distant lung tissue was collected more than 3 cm away from the tumor edge. The sequenced sample consisted of distant non-tumor lung tissue. These receptors were taken from a man in his fifties or sixties with non-small cell lung cancer.

With regard to this clonotype: A single base separates this from a much larger clone, so it may be a read error. This chain links TRBV29-1 with TRBJ1-1, with D possibly being TRBD1 (5 bases). This CDR3 is built from 13 residues. Looked up from germline, CDR1 is SQVTM and CDR2 is ANQGSEA. Trimming cost V 7 bases and J 4 bases, with 16 bases left between them. DNA of the CDR3: TGCAGCGCAGTGGGGGTTGGGAGCACTGAAGCTTTCTTT. Translated: CSAVGVGSTEAFF.

The table lists this clonotype with a few counts. No conserved phenylalanine or tryptophan is present at the end of the CDR3, so a read error is the likely explanation. The genes are TRBV5-4 and TRBJ2-7, with a tentative D call TRBD2 (5 bases). The CDR3 extends over 15 amino acids. Germline V gene sequence: CDR1 SGHNT, CDR2 YYREEE (reference sequence). Trimming removed 0 bases from V and 3 bases from J, with 13 bases in between. The CDR3: CASSLDALGGYEQYL. The CDR3 bases are TGTGCCAGCAGCTTGGACGCTTTAGGAGGCTACGAGCAGTACCTC.

To note about this clonotype: One junction end disagrees with the germline gene, perhaps due to a read error. The rearrangement joins TRBV7-8 to TRBJ2-3; possible D gene TRBD1, 6 bases. The CDR3 is 13 amino acids. Germline V CDR1 and CDR2: SGHVS, FQNEAQ. The CDR3 loop is CTSSNLRTDTQYF. In DNA form, the CDR3 reads TGTACCAGCAGCAACCTCAGGACAGATACGCAGTACTTT.

This clonotype was counted once. Germline and junction disagree at one end, which may indicate a read error. The chain couples TRBV20-1 to TRBJ2-7; possible D gene TRBD2, 6 bases. The CDR3 has 12 amino acids. Germline CDR1 reads DFQATT; CDR2 reads SNEGSKA (reference sequence). The CDR3 DNA sequence: TGCAGTGCTGCCCAGGACTATGACGAGCAGCACTTC. Encoded protein: CSAAQDYDEQHF.

On this clonotype itself: The junction departs from the called germline gene at one end, perhaps through a read error. The gene calls are TRBV4-3 and TRBJ2-2; 13 bases are shared with TRBD2. Per germline, CDR1 LGHNA and CDR2 YSLEER. The CDR3 covers 19 residues. The CDR3 spells CASCQGAGTSGTNTGEMFF. DNA of the CDR3: TGCGCCAGCTGCCAAGGGGCCGGGACTAGCGGGACGAACACAGGGGAGATGTTTTTT.

This clonotype was detected once. Compared with germline, one end of the junction differs, possibly owing to a read error. The chain recombines TRBV12-3 or TRBV12-4 with TRBJ1-2, with TRBD1 identical over 7 bases. The CDR3 totals 13 residues. The CDR3 sequence is CATSRGTDYGYTF. The CDR3 DNA follows: TGTGCCACCAGTCGGGGGACAGACTATGGCTACACGTTC.

Concerning this clonotype: Its ends do not fully match the called genes, so a read error is possible. The CDR3 DNA follows: TGTGCCAGCAGTTTAACGGTGAACGCTGAAGCTTTCTTT. Translated, it gives CASSLTVNAEAFF. The chain is built from TRBV12-3 or TRBV12-4 and TRBJ1-1; D remains ambiguous. The CDR3 totals 13 residues.

Comments on this clonotype: A much larger clonotype is one base distant, so this may be a read error. The CDR3 DNA follows: TGCAGTATGCAAAAAGGGTCCTACGAGCAGTACTTC. Residues: CSMQKGSYEQYF. The chain joins TRBV20-1 to TRBJ2-7; D is undetermined. Looked up from germline, CDR1 is DFQATT and CDR2 is SNEGSKA (reference sequence). The CDR3 contains 12 residues. The V end lost 8 bases, the J end lost 1 base, and 12 bases lay between the germline ends.

As regards this clonotype: Compared with germline, one end of the junction differs, possibly owing to a read error. The chain combines TRBV6-2 or TRBV6-3 with TRBJ2-1, with D maybe TRBD2 (5 bases). The CDR3 length is 15 residues. CDR1 and CDR2 (germline): MNHEY, SVGEGT. The CDR3 protein is CATSYEGTRNNEQFF. The CDR3 DNA follows: TGTGCCACCAGTTACGAGGGCACCCGCAACAATGAGCAGTTCTTC.

With regard to this clonotype: The conserved phenylalanine or tryptophan normally closing the CDR3 is absent here, so this likely arose from a read error. The CDR3 loop reads CVSSQDLGQGDQPQHS. CDR3 in DNA: TGTGTCAGCAGCCAAGATTTGGGACAGGGGGATCAGCCCCAGCATTCT. The chain carries TRBV4-2 and TRBJ1-5; 11 bases map to TRBD1. The germline CDR1 and CDR2 sequences are LGHNA and YNFKEQ. CDR3 length: 16 amino acids.

Notes on this clonotype: This may be a read error: a much more frequent sequence differs by one nucleotide. The rearrangement joins TRBV7-9 to TRBJ2-5; D perhaps matches TRBD1 (6 bases). V lost 0 bases, J lost 4 bases, and 12 bases lay in between. The CDR3 length is 15 residues. Germline lookup yields CDR1 SEHNR and CDR2 FQNEAQ (reference sequence). The CDR3 DNA sequence: TGTGCCAGCAGCTTAGCAGTACAGGGTCTAGAGACCCAGTACTTC. Amino acids: CASSLAVQGLETQYF.

As for this clonotype: A read error is likely, as this CDR3 ends without the conserved phenylalanine or tryptophan. The chain recombines TRBV5-1 with TRBJ2-3; TRBD2 matches 7 bases. The CDR3 contains 16 residues. V shed 2 bases and J 0 bases; nucleotides not matched to a gene: 6. Germline V gene data show CDR1 as SGHRS and CDR2 as YFSETQ. The CDR3 DNA sequence: TGCGCCAGCAGCTTTTACGGGGGGTCTAGCACAGATACGCAGTATTAT. Its protein is CASSFYGGSSTDTQYY.

Details on this clonotype: A read error may account for a junction end that differs from germline. J is TRBJ2-7 and V is TRBV6-2 or TRBV6-3; D is unclear. CDR1 is MNHEY and CDR2 is SVGEGT in the germline V gene. The CDR3 runs 14 residues. CDR3 residues: CASSSRQVPYAQYF. The CDR3 bases are TGTGCCAGCAGTAGCCGGCAGGTCCCTTACGCGCAGTATTTC.

By share, this clonotype ranks as medium-sized. The V gene is TRBV29-1, the J gene TRBJ2-3; 8 bases are shared with TRBD1. The CDR3 runs to 15 residues. Germline V CDR1 and CDR2: SQVTM, ANQGSEA. V shed 6 bases, J shed 4 bases, and the junction held 12 bases outside the gene matches. DNA for the CDR3: TGCAGCGTAGAAACGAGGACAGGGCGATCAGATACGCAGTATTTT. Translated: CSVETRTGRSDTQYF.

The chain is built from TRBV4-2 and TRBJ2-1; D gene unclear. The ends were cut back, 4 bases at V and 5 bases at J, with 15 bases in the middle. There are 15 residues in the CDR3. The germline gives CDR1 LGHNA, CDR2 YNFKEQ. The CDR3 is CASSLRVTDDNEQFF. The DNA for the CDR3 is TGTGCCAGCAGCCTCCGAGTAACAGACGACAATGAGCAGTTCTTC.

CDR3 in amino acids: CASSQDQDTNQPQHF. In nucleotides, the CDR3 is TGCGCCAGCAGCCAAGATCAGGATACCAATCAGCCCCAGCATTTT. The chain is built from TRBV4-1 and TRBJ1-5; D ambiguous. The V and J ends lost 0 bases and 3 bases respectively, with 9 bases between them. The germline V gene has CDR1 MGHRA and CDR2 YSYEKL. This CDR3 has 15 residues.

This clonotype was observed a handful of times. Because it lacks the conserved phenylalanine or tryptophan at the end, this CDR3 is likely a read error. The chain combines TRBV11-3 with TRBJ1-2; the D is unclear. Between the trimmed V and J ends, which lost 1 base and 7 bases, there was a span of 7 bases. The V gene's germline CDR1 is SGHNT and CDR2 YENEEA. The CDR3 is made up of 12 amino acids. CDR3 coding DNA: TGTGCCAGCAGCTTAGGCACAAGTGGCTACACCCTC. This gives the protein CASSLGTSGYTL.

Of note for this clonotype: At one of its ends the junction is not consistent with the germline gene, which may arise from a read error. This sequence joins TRBV11-1 and TRBJ2-1; D perhaps matches TRBD1 (6 bases). The CDR3 is 13 amino acids. Looked up from germline, CDR1 is SGHAT and CDR2 is FQDESV (reference sequence). The CDR3 is CTSSLVGHNEQFF. In DNA, the CDR3 is TGTACCAGCAGCTTAGTGGGACACAATGAGCAATTCTTC.

With regard to this clonotype: One junction end disagrees with the germline gene, perhaps due to a read error. The chain recombines TRBV2 with TRBJ1-4; D is undetermined. Germline-derived CDR1 and CDR2 are SNHLY and FYNNEI. CDR3 length: 12 amino acids. The CDR3 is CVSSEQSEKLFF. CDR3 in DNA: TGTGTCAGCAGTGAACAGAGTGAAAAACTGTTTTTT. Complete variable domain (other parts from reference TRBV2 and TRBJ1-4): EPEVTQTPSHQVTQMGQEVILRCVPISNHLYFYWYRQILGQKVEFLVSFYNNEISEKSEIFDDQFSVERPDGSNFTLKIRSTKLEDSAMYFCVSSEQSEKLFFGSGTQLSVL.

The chain carries TRBV6-5 and TRBJ1-2; perhaps TRBD1 as D (6 bases). V dropped 4 bases and J dropped 9 bases, with 15 bases sitting between them. This CDR3 has 13 residues. The V gene's germline CDR1 is MNHEY and CDR2 SVGAGI. The DNA for the CDR3 is TGTGCCAGCAGTTCCGGACAGTGCCGGAGCTACACCTTC. This translates into CASSSGQCRSYTF.

On this clonotype: At one of its ends the junction is not consistent with the germline gene, which may arise from a read error. V and J are TRBV4-1 and TRBJ2-6; D may be TRBD1 (5 bases). The CDR3 contains 18 residues. CDR1 and CDR2 (germline): MGHRA, YSYEKL. CDR3 sequence (DNA): TGCGCCAGCAGCCAAGGGCAGAGAAGCATCTCTGGGGCCAAGGTCCTGACATTC. Translated: CASSQGQRSISGAKVLTF.

This chain connects TRBV6-1 to TRBJ1-2, with a possible D match to TRBD1 (5 bases). This CDR3 is built from 14 residues. V lost 4 bases, J lost 4 bases, and 13 bases lay in between. Germline V lookup: CDR1 MNHNS, CDR2 SASEGT. The CDR3: CASSVGHLVYGYTF. The CDR3 nucleotides are TGTGCCAGCAGTGTAGGACACTTGGTCTATGGCTACACCTTC.

A word on this clonotype: The junction departs from germline at one end; a sequencing error may be responsible. The V call is TRBV4-1, the J call TRBJ1-1; D is perhaps TRBD1 (5 bases). The CDR3 sequence is 11 residues long. Germline V gives CDR1 MGHRA, CDR2 YSYEKL. CDR3 loop: CASTQGTEAIF. The CDR3 coding sequence is TGCGCCAGCACCCAAGGGACTGAAGCTATATTT.

This chain links TRBV12-3 or TRBV12-4 with TRBJ1-1; possibly TRBD1 for D (6 bases). V was cut by 1 base and J by 8 bases, with 14 bases left in between. This CDR3 is 14 amino acids long. The CDR3 here is CASSLGMGQSEAFF. CDR3 DNA sequence: TGTGCCAGCAGTTTAGGAATGGGACAATCCGAAGCTTTCTTT.

On this clonotype: A read error is possible here, since a much larger clone lies one base away. This sequence joins TRBV5-4 and TRBJ2-4, with D possibly being TRBD1 (5 bases). The CDR3 has 14 amino acids. The germline gives CDR1 SGHNT, CDR2 YYREEE (reference sequence). V was trimmed by 0 bases and J by 5 bases, leaving 9 bases between them. CDR3 sequence (DNA): TGTGCCAGCAGCTTGGAGCCAGGGCAAAACATTCAGTACTTC. This gives the protein CASSLEPGQNIQYF.

The sample holds a few counts of this clonotype. The DNA of the CDR3 is TGCGCCAGCAGGGGGGACAACAATCAGCCCCAGCATTTT. It encodes CASRGDNNQPQHF. This chain joins TRBV5-1 and TRBJ1-5, with D perhaps TRBD1 (6 bases). Germline loops: CDR1 SGHRS, CDR2 YFSETQ. Trimming shortened V by 5 bases and J by 3 bases, and 9 bases separated the two germline ends. This CDR3 comprises 13 residues.

For this clonotype: This may be a read error: a much more frequent sequence differs by one nucleotide. This rearrangement joins TRBV30 to TRBJ2-2; D is unresolved. The ends were cut back, 3 bases at V and 6 bases at J, with 14 bases in the middle. The CDR3 is made up of 14 amino acids. Germline V gene sequence: CDR1 GTSNPN, CDR2 SVGIG (reference sequence). The CDR3: CAWRGQVNAGELFF. CDR3 DNA sequence: TGTGCCTGGAGAGGGCAGGTCAACGCCGGGGAGCTGTTTTTT.

The count of this clonotype is one. It may be a read error: a sequence one base away is much more abundant. The rearrangement joins TRBV20-1 to TRBJ2-1; 10 bases agree with TRBD2. Germline CDR1 DFQATT, CDR2 SNEGSKA (reference sequence). CDR3 length: 16 amino acids. J gave up 4 bases and V 7 bases, and 13 bases lay outside the gene matches. The CDR3 protein is CSVEKAGGPYYNEQFF. Written as DNA, the CDR3 is TGCAGTGTGGAAAAAGCGGGAGGGCCTTATTACAATGAGCAGTTCTTC.

Note on this clonotype: One end of the junction varies from germline; a read error may be responsible. The chain carries TRBV6-2 or TRBV6-3 and TRBJ2-2; TRBD2 is a possible D gene (5 bases). Germline CDR1 is MNHEY and CDR2 is SVGEGT. CDR3 length: 13 residues. The CDR3: CASRYPSTGELFF. Here the CDR3 DNA reads TGTGCCAGCAGATACCCAAGTACCGGGGAACTGTTTTTT.

In this sample, this clonotype turned up a few times. A much larger clone lies one base from this, so it may be a read error. The genes are TRBV6-6 and TRBJ2-2; no clear D. V was cut by 0 bases and J by 2 bases, with 7 bases left in between. Germline CDR1 reads MNHNY; CDR2 reads SVGAGI (reference sequence). The CDR3 sequence is 15 residues long. The CDR3 nucleotides are TGTGCCAGCAGTTACTCGAACACAAACACCGGGGAGCTGTTTTTT. Amino acids: CASSYSNTNTGELFF.

The chain uses TRBV13 and TRBJ2-7; 8 bases line up with TRBD2. Germline assignment: CDR1 PRHDT and CDR2 FYEKMQ (reference sequence). With 9 bases clipped from V and 4 bases from J, the junction kept 14 bases outside the gene matches. The CDR3 spans 15 residues. CDR3 sequence (DNA): TGTGCCAGGAGCCGTCCCGGGGCTAGCGGGTACGAGCAGTACTTC. Translation: CARSRPGASGYEQYF.

This chain links TRBV7-9 with TRBJ2-5, with D maybe TRBD2 (7 bases). V was shortened by 1 base and J by 5 bases, with 11 bases between the two germline ends. Germline loops: CDR1 SEHNR, CDR2 FQNEAQ (reference sequence). The CDR3 is 14 residues long. The CDR3 nucleotides read TGTGCCAGCAGCTTAGGCGGGGGCTGGGAGACCCAGTACTTC. Amino acids: CASSLGGGWETQYF.